The 21 T cell receptor beta chains reported below all come from one sample, sequenced in a study of tumor-infiltrating lymphocytes in primary liver carcinoma. TCR beta cDNA was reverse-transcribed from roughly 520 ng of total RNA. The reaction used a constant-region primer and ProtoScript II reverse transcriptase. Three rounds of nested multiplex PCR with slightly modified ARM-PCR produced TCR beta libraries. Primers for the first two PCR rounds were TRBV1-TRBV30 forward primers and a C-beta reverse primer (around 10 cycles per round). TCRdb passed the multiplex PCR reads through MiXCR, listing each CDR3 protein once. The repertoire holds about 320,000 distinct CDR3 sequences, with around three fifths as singletons. Germline DNA was extracted alongside blood RNA, which was obtained from unsorted whole blood. The sequencing input was peripheral blood. The source is a woman in her twenties or thirties with primary liver carcinoma and hepatitis B virus infection.

Points on this clonotype: This clone may be a read error of a much larger clone one base away. This chain joins TRBV6-2 or TRBV6-3 and TRBJ2-5; TRBD1 is a possible D gene (6 bases). The germline V gene encodes CDR1 MNHEY and CDR2 SVGEGT. The CDR3 covers 15 residues. In DNA form, the CDR3 reads TGTGCCTGCAGTTACCACAGGGCCTCCCAAGAGACCCAGTACTTC. It yields the protein CACSYHRASQETQYF.

V usage is TRBV11-2 and J usage is TRBJ2-1; possible D gene TRBD2, 7 bases. The DNA end lines up better with TRBJ2-7; the J call may be wrong. The CDR3 length is 13 residues. Germline V gives CDR1 SGHAT, CDR2 FQNNGV. CDR3 nucleotide sequence: TGTGCCAGCGGGGGCGGGAGCCGAAACGAGCAGTACTTC. Amino acids: CASGGGSRNEQYF.

This clonotype occurred a few times. The V and J genes are TRBV6-5 and TRBJ2-2, with D perhaps matching TRBD1 or TRBD2 (6 bases each). This CDR3 contains 15 residues. Trimming took off 6 bases at V and 4 bases at J, with 15 bases between the two ends. Per germline, CDR1 MNHEY and CDR2 SVGAGI. The CDR3 DNA is TGTGCCAGCAGACGCCCCGGGGGCCTCACCGGGGAGCTGTTTTTT. It encodes CASRRPGGLTGELFF.

This clonotype has at least ten counts. This chain links TRBV7-8 with TRBJ2-2, with 7 bases that match TRBD1. Germline CDR1 and CDR2: SGHVS and FQNEAQ. This CDR3 has 16 residues. With V trimmed by 5 bases and J by 4 bases, 10 bases remained unmatched. DNA for the CDR3: TGTGCCAGCAGCCCACAGGGGAATGTTGCCACCGGGGAGCTGTTTTTT. Residues: CASSPQGNVATGELFF. Full variable domain (remainder filled in from reference TRBV7-8 and TRBJ2-2): GAGVSQSPRYKVAKRGQDVALRCDPISGHVSLFWYQQALGQGPEFLTYFQNEAQLDKSGLPSDRFFAERPEGSVSTLKIQRTQQEDSAVYLCASSPQGNVATGELFFGEGSRLTVL.

This clonotype has just a few counts. The chain links TRBV6-6 to TRBJ2-4; 9 bases match TRBD1. V gave up 7 bases and J gave up 6 bases; unmatched junction bases: 7. Germline values: CDR1 MNHNY, CDR2 SVGAGI (reference sequence). The CDR3 has 14 amino acids. CDR3 coding DNA: TGTGCCAGCATGCTGACAGGGGGAGGAAACATTCAGTACTTC. This encodes CASMLTGGGNIQYF.

CDR3 DNA sequence: TGTGACATAAGAGACAGTGTCTCTAAAGAGCAGTACTTC. This codes for CDIRDSVSKEQYF. V is TRBV10-3 and J is TRBJ2-7, with TRBD1 as a possible D gene (5 bases). Looked up from germline, CDR1 is ENHRY and CDR2 is SYGVKD. CDR3 length: 13 residues.

About this clonotype itself: The junction departs from germline at one end; a sequencing error may be responsible. V gene TRBV30 combines with J gene TRBJ2-3; D call uncertain. Germline V gene data show CDR1 as GTSNPN and CDR2 as SVGIG (reference sequence). The CDR3 runs 11 residues. CDR3 nucleotides: TGTGCCTGGAGTGTTATCGATACACAGTATTTT. Translation: CAWSVIDTQYF.

The rearrangement links TRBV5-4 to TRBJ2-1; maybe TRBD2 (6 bases). In germline, CDR1 is SGHNT, CDR2 YYREEE (reference sequence). The ends were cut back, 5 bases at V and 4 bases at J, with 16 bases in the middle. There are 15 residues in the CDR3. The CDR3 nucleotides read TGTGCCAGCAGTTTCAGCCGGGAGATTTACAATGAGCAGTTCTTC. Residues: CASSFSREIYNEQFF.

The chain carries TRBV6-2 or TRBV6-3 and TRBJ2-2, with D unclear. V lost 1 base and J lost 5, with 5 bases in between. Germline loops: CDR1 MNHEY, CDR2 SVGEGT. CDR3 length: 13 amino acids. CDR3 sequence reads: CASSYLGTGELFF. The CDR3 nucleotides read TGTGCCAGCAGTTACTTGGGGACCGGGGAGCTGTTTTTT.

This rearrangement joins TRBV4-3 to TRBJ2-5; D perhaps matches TRBD2 (6 bases). This CDR3 comprises 16 residues. Germline CDR1 and CDR2: LGHNA and YSLEER. V was pared by 1 base and J by 5 bases, with 17 bases between. CDR3 residues: CASSQGVQGGGETQYF. CDR3 nucleotides: TGCGCCAGCAGCCAAGGGGTCCAGGGAGGCGGGGAGACCCAGTACTTC.

On this clonotype: This may be a read error: a much more frequent sequence differs by one nucleotide. The gene calls are TRBV29-1 and TRBJ1-2, with D tentatively TRBD1 (6 bases). Looked up from germline, CDR1 is SQVTM and CDR2 is ANQGSEA. The CDR3 covers 12 residues. Trimming cost V 8 bases and J 2 bases, with 12 bases left between them. The CDR3 sequence is CSLDRSNYGYTF. The CDR3 bases are TGCAGCCTCGACAGGTCGAACTATGGCTACACCTTC. The entire variable domain, with the rest obtained from reference TRBV29-1 and TRBJ1-2, is as follows: SAVISQKPSRDICQRGTSLTIQCQVDSQVTMMFWYRQQPGQSLTLIATANQGSEATYESGFVIDKFPISRPNLTFSTLTVSNMSPEDSSIYLCSLDRSNYGYTFGSGTRLTVV.

The chain recombines TRBV6-4 with TRBJ2-2, with D perhaps TRBD2 (5 bases). In germline, CDR1 is MRHNA, CDR2 SNTAGT. This CDR3 has 14 amino acids. Trimming took off 7 bases at V and 3 bases at J, with 12 bases between the two ends. The CDR3 nucleotides are TGTGCCAGCAAGCCCGAGGAGGACACCGGGGAGCTGTTTTTT. This translates into CASKPEEDTGELFF.

Note on this clonotype: A much larger clone differs by one base, so this may be a read error. This chain connects TRBV30 to TRBJ1-1; no clear D. CDR3 length equals 12 residues. Germline loops: CDR1 GTSNPN, CDR2 SVGIG (reference sequence). The CDR3 DNA reads as TGTGCCTGGAGCATCCCTACACCAGAAGCTCTCTTT. Protein product: CAWSIPTPEALF.

Comments on this clonotype: A much larger clonotype is one base distant, so this may be a read error. The chain is built from TRBV4-3 and TRBJ2-5; 9 positions agree with TRBD1. CDR3 length: 13 residues. The germline gives CDR1 LGHNA, CDR2 YSLEER. CDR3 coding DNA: TGCACCAGCAGCCAAGACGTCGACAGGGGGCAGTACTTC. Its translation is CTSSQDVDRGQYF.

As to this clonotype: Germline and junction disagree at one end, which may indicate a read error. This chain connects TRBV11-2 to TRBJ1-1; D may be TRBD1 (5 bases). The CDR3 sequence is 14 residues long. Looked up from germline, CDR1 is SGHAT and CDR2 is FQNNGV. The CDR3: CASSNYGAVTETSF. CDR3 bases: TGTGCCAGCAGCAATTACGGGGCGGTCACTGAAACTTCCTTT.

This clonotype was seen ten or more times. This chain links TRBV29-1 with TRBJ1-2; D gene uncertain. CDR3 size: 10 residues. The V gene's germline CDR1 is SQVTM and CDR2 ANQGSEA. With 7 bases removed from V and 5 bases from J, the gap between germline ends came to 8 bases. This CDR3 is CSGGEYGYTF. The DNA for the CDR3 is TGCAGCGGGGGAGAGTATGGCTACACCTTC.

This clonotype was observed at least ten times. V and J are TRBV10-2 and TRBJ1-2, with 12 bases fitting TRBD1. CDR1 and CDR2 (germline): WSHSY, SAAADI. V was clipped by 4 bases and J by 8 bases; unmatched bases: 8. This CDR3 has 15 amino acids. The CDR3 is CASSAMGQGARGYTF. The CDR3, as DNA: TGCGCCAGCAGTGCCATGGGACAGGGGGCGCGAGGCTACACCTTC.

Note on this clonotype: A junction boundary mismatches the germline segment, possibly from a read error. The CDR3 sequence: CASRTWGLQPTSGANVLAF. The CDR3 DNA sequence: TGTGCCAGCAGGACATGGGGACTTCAACCCACATCTGGGGCCAACGTCCTGGCTTTC. This chain links TRBV11-2 with TRBJ2-6, with D maybe TRBD2 (6 bases). The CDR3 contains 19 residues. Germline V gene lookup returns CDR1 SGHAT and CDR2 FQNNGV.

Comment on this clonotype: This may come from a read error, since a much larger clone is one base off. The gene calls are TRBV11-2 and TRBJ2-7; TRBD2 is a possible D gene (5 bases). The CDR3 sequence is 16 residues long. The germline V gene has CDR1 SGHAT and CDR2 FQNNGV. CDR3 DNA sequence: TGTGTCAGCAGCTTAGGCGTTTTGCGGGCCTCCTACGAGCAGTACTTC. Protein: CVSSLGVLRASYEQYF.

There are many counts of this clonotype. This rearrangement joins TRBV12-3 or TRBV12-4 to TRBJ2-7; D gene ambiguous. Between the trimmed V and J ends, which lost 3 bases and 3 bases, there was a span of 9 bases. CDR3 length equals 13 residues. For the CDR3, the DNA is TGTGCCAGCAGTTTCGCAGAAGGCTACGAGCAGTACTTC. Its translation: CASSFAEGYEQYF.

As concerns this clonotype: A read error is possible here, since a much larger clone lies one base away. The genes are TRBV6-2 or TRBV6-3 and TRBJ2-3, with 12 nucleotides matching TRBD2. The CDR3 has 18 residues. CDR1 is MNHEY and CDR2 is SVGEGT in the germline V gene. The CDR3 loop reads CASSYAGTSGQRLDRQYF. CDR3 DNA sequence: TGTGCCAGCAGTTACGCCGGGACTAGCGGGCAGCGCTTAGATAGGCAGTATTTT.